The rows below give T cell receptor beta chains drawn from one sample of a study of T cell responses to AZD1222 COVID-19 vaccine. Assay: immunoSEQ multiplex PCR; the TCRdb copy retains only in-frame clones and omits some. The sample shows about 85,000 clones, less than 90% of them seen only once. The sample in question was peripheral blood, obtained on day 0 of AZD1222 vaccination. The receptor source for this set is an adult in good health. The CDR3 runs from the conserved cysteine through the conserved F or W. D genes are given only for firm matches. A clone size is listed for some rows: how often the clone was seen (once, few, many), or a class if it is expanded.

>TRBV27|TRBJ2-1|few|TRBD2
CASSLRTGLAGDEQFF
TGTGCCAGCAGTTTAAGGACGGGACTAGCGGGGGACGAGCAGTTCTTC
>TRBV5-1|TRBJ2-1|-|-
CASSRDYNEQFF
TGCGCCAGCAGCCGAGACTACAATGAGCAGTTCTTC
>TRBV29-1|TRBJ2-5|-|-
CSVGEYQETQYF
TGCAGCGTTGGCGAGTACCAAGAGACCCAGTACTTC
>TRBV7-2|TRBJ1-5|-|TRBD1
CASSAGTVSNQPQHF
TGTGCCAGCAGCGCCGGGACAGTTAGCAATCAGCCCCAGCATTTT
>TRBV18|TRBJ1-6|-|-
CASSPSGNNSPLHF
TGTGCCAGCTCACCAAGTGGGAATAATTCACCCCTCCACTTT
>TRBV18|TRBJ2-3|-|-
CASSPLTSPDTQYF
TGTGCCAGCTCACCATTGACTAGTCCAGATACGCAGTATTTT
>TRBV28|TRBJ1-2|-|TRBD1
CASSWDSTNYGYTF
TGTGCCAGCAGTTGGGACAGTACTAACTATGGCTACACCTTC
>TRBV6-5|TRBJ1-6|-|-
CASSNSRGGSPLHF
TGTGCCAGCAGCAACAGCAGGGGCGGCTCACCCCTCCACTTT
>TRBV5-1|TRBJ2-3|-|-
CASSLAVRNTDTQYF
TGCGCCAGCAGCTTGGCGGTGCGGAACACAGATACGCAGTATTTT
>TRBV28|TRBJ1-2|-|-
CASSSGNGGYTF
TGTGCCAGCAGTTCAGGGAATGGTGGCTACACCTTC
>TRBV2|TRBJ1-2|-|TRBD1
CASKIRDRDFF
TGTGCCAGCAAGATCCGGGACAGGGACTTTTTT
>TRBV27|TRBJ2-1|-|-
CASSTPEYHEQFF
TGTGCCAGCAGTACCCCAGAGTACCATGAGCAGTTCTTC
>TRBV6-6|TRBJ1-4|-|TRBD1
CASRTTGSNEKLFF
TGTGCCAGCAGGACGACAGGGTCTAATGAAAAACTGTTTTTT
>TRBV21-1|TRBJ1-3|-|-
CASSNLHQKSGSDERGNTIYF
TGTGCCAGCAGCAACCTCCATCAAAAATCCGGGAGCGATGAGAGGGGAAACACCATATATTTT
>TRBV18|TRBJ2-2|-|-
CASSPNPGRDTGELFF
TGTGCCAGCTCCCCGAATCCCGGTCGCGACACCGGGGAGCTGTTTTTT
>TRBV30|TRBJ1-1|-|-
CAWRGELNTEAFF
TGTGCCTGGAGGGGCGAATTGAACACTGAAGCTTTCTTT